The TCR beta chain under discussion was sequenced for a study of spatial heterogeneity in lung cancer (dated by TCRdb to between 2017 and 2020). Describing the broader study: More beta-chain than alpha-chain transcripts were consistently detected, likely reflecting higher beta-chain transcript abundance. In the raw uncorrected reads, each unique combination of TCR and UMI appeared more than ten times on average. TCR alpha and beta repertoires were quantitatively compared across multiple tumor regions, matched nontumor lung and blood in non-small cell lung cancer. Nonsynonymous mutation counts, determined by whole-exome sequencing of tumor tissue, were related to TCR repertoire features. Both alpha and beta chains were TCR-sequenced in roughly 200 tumor regions, under 85 matched nontumor lung samples and roughly 54 PBMC samples obtained at surgery. The paper as a whole reports these results and caveats: Additional single-cell paired TCR alpha and beta sequencing was considered necessary to confirm, at a functional level, the hypothesis that regional TCRs recognize regional mutations. Ubiquitous expanded tumor TCRs showed up in blood more often at tumor resection than at routine follow-up.

The label giving this sample's time point can be read as: sample taken at primary tumor resection. Samples were obtained from approximately 77 patients with early-stage, untreated non-small cell lung cancer from the lung TRACERx cohort. Whole RNA extracted from tumor and nontumor lung tissue, or from cryopreserved PBMC samples, was used for TCR sequencing without cell sorting. Only patients for whom sufficient RNA was available from at least two tumor regions were selected for TCR sequencing. Including the terminal cysteine and phenylalanine, the CDR3 comprises 16 residues. Just CDR3 DNA is preserved here, 48 bases in frame from base 1. Relative to germline, V is 4 bases shorter and J is 2 bases shorter, with 12 bases between their ends. Library construction relied on 5' RACE. The sequencer was a NextSeq 500. In the TCR library protocol, a unique molecular identifier was attached to each TCR cDNA molecule so that PCR and sequencing errors could be corrected. The paper's data handling went like this. TCR identification, UMI-based error correction and CDR3 extraction were performed with Decombinator tools. Expanded TCRs were defined as those above a frequency of 2 per 1,000, corresponding to the top 1% of the tumor frequency distribution. Renyi diversity was calculated using the R vegan package after each repertoire was subsampled 100 times to 5,000 TCRs. CDR3 similarity networks were built from amino acid triplet string-kernel similarity, connecting CDR3s with pairwise similarity above 0.82. The public reads were reprocessed in TCRdb via fastp at Q25 and MiXCR, keeping in-frame beta chains. Each entry merges the rows of one CDR3 protein and shows their most common DNA and genes. TCRdb, not the original authors, processed these V and J calls. The sample table holds 40,000 to 55,000 distinct CDR3 sequences, of which 6.5% to 7% were seen once. The ten largest make up around 42% of the sample.

Many counts were recorded for this clonotype. Its target antigen remains unknown. Base qualities are missing; no much larger clone stands one base away. The sequence was obtained from a female donor with early-stage non-small cell lung cancer. The source was PBMCs, collected at surgery. Here the chain combines TRBV12-3 or TRBV12-4 and TRBJ2-6, with the identity of the D gene unclear. The CDR3 amino acid sequence is: CASSSWTAPGANVLTF. The DNA sequence is TGTGCCAGCAGTTCTTGGACGGCCCCTGGGGCCAACGTCCTGACTTTC.